The 30 T cell receptor beta chains presented below share a single source sample, sequenced in a study of T cell repertoires in ileal Crohn's disease (dated by TCRdb to the late 2010s). The receptor library was made with the immunoSEQ multiplex PCR assay. This is the immuneACCESS table as TCRdb keeps it, with only in-frame sequences that have V and J called. A part of the clones is gone; compared with another copy, unresolved V genes explain less than half, and the rest is unexplained. Here the sample has some 30,000 clones; about 81% occur a single time. Jointly, the top ten make up 4.5% to 6% of the sample. Sequencing used ileal tissue. Every receptor here comes from an adult with Crohn's disease.

The chain recombines TRBV6-5 with TRBJ2-2; 10 positions agree with TRBD2. There are 15 residues in the CDR3. J lost 4 bases, V lost 2 bases, and 1 base had no gene match. Per germline, CDR1 MNHEY and CDR2 SVGAGI. The CDR3: CASSYIAGGTGELFF. CDR3 nucleotides: TGTGCCAGCAGTTACATAGCGGGGGGCACCGGGGAGCTGTTTTTT.

J is TRBJ2-3 and V is TRBV5-1, with TRBD1 matching 12 bases. Germline V CDR1 and CDR2: SGHRS, YFSETQ. V gave up 4 bases and J gave up 2 bases; unmatched junction bases: 5. CDR3 length: 16 amino acids. The CDR3 reads CASSVMGQGATDTQYF. As DNA, the CDR3 is TGCGCCAGCAGCGTAATGGGACAGGGGGCCACAGATACGCAGTATTTT.

Points on this clone: This same CDR3 is encoded by further DNA sequences in the sample. The rearrangement uses TRBV4-1 and TRBJ1-6; tentatively, D is TRBD1 (5 bases). Trimming pared 1 base from V and 4 bases from J, leaving 8 bases between. CDR3 length: 15 residues. Germline V gene lookup returns CDR1 MGHRA and CDR2 YSYEKL. CDR3 coding DNA: TGCGCCAGCAGCCAAGTGGGGGGGTATAATTCACCCCTCCACTTT. This translates into CASSQVGGYNSPLHF.

This clone was seen just once. This chain links TRBV30 with TRBJ2-1, with 7 bases aligning to TRBD2. The V and J ends lost 0 bases and 9 bases, in that order; junction bases with no gene match: 8. Per germline, CDR1 GTSNPN and CDR2 SVGIG (reference sequence). This CDR3 has 14 residues. The DNA for the CDR3 is TGTGCCTGGAGTGTATCGGGACTAATCGGTGAGCAGTTCTTC. It is translated as CAWSVSGLIGEQFF. Full variable domain (remainder filled in from reference TRBV30 and TRBJ2-1): SQTIHQWPATLVQPVGSPLSLECTVEGTSNPNLYWYRQAAGRGLQLLFYSVGIGQISSEVPQNLSASRPQDRQFILSSKKLLLSDSGFYLCAWSVSGLIGEQFFGPGTRLTVL.

This clone was detected only a few times. Other DNA sequences in this sample translate to the same CDR3. V is TRBV7-6 and J is TRBJ1-5; D is unclear. Trimming removed 1 base at V and 3 bases at J, with 10 bases between. The CDR3 extends over 15 amino acids. Germline CDR1 is SGHVS and CDR2 is FNYEAQ. The CDR3 loop is CASSLGSSNNQPQHF. DNA for the CDR3: TGTGCCAGCAGCTTAGGATCATCTAACAATCAGCCCCAGCATTTT.

The chain recombines TRBV15 with TRBJ1-1; D may be TRBD1 (5 bases). Germline V gene lookup returns CDR1 LNHNV and CDR2 YYDKDF (reference sequence). The CDR3 consists of 18 residues. V lost 2 bases, J lost 0 bases, and 19 bases lay in between. As DNA, the CDR3 is TGTGCCACCAGCAGACACTACAGGTTGGGAGGGCTGAACACTGAAGCTTTCTTT. Translation gives CATSRHYRLGGLNTEAFF.

The V and J genes are TRBV25-1 and TRBJ1-2; 10 bases are a match to TRBD1. The germline V gene encodes CDR1 MGHDK and CDR2 SYGVNS. The CDR3 length is 14 residues. The V and J ends lost 4 bases and 8 bases, in that order; junction bases with no gene match: 7. CDR3 loop: CASSGPGTGAGYTF. CDR3 bases: TGTGCCAGCAGTGGTCCCGGGACAGGGGCCGGCTACACCTTC.

This rearrangement joins TRBV7-9 to TRBJ2-1; 11 positions agree with TRBD2. The length of the CDR3 is 15 residues. J gave up 9 bases and V 5 bases, and 9 bases lay outside the gene matches. The germline V gene encodes CDR1 SEHNR and CDR2 FQNEAQ (reference sequence). The CDR3 reads CASSRGLAGGGEQFF. CDR3 coding DNA: TGTGCCAGCAGCCGGGGGCTAGCGGGGGGTGGTGAGCAGTTCTTC.

This sequence joins TRBV30 and TRBJ1-6; D is perhaps TRBD1 (6 bases). Germline-derived CDR1 and CDR2 are GTSNPN and SVGIG (reference sequence). V was shortened by 3 bases and J by 9 bases, with 15 bases between the two germline ends. The CDR3 consists of 14 residues. The DNA for the CDR3 is TGTGCCTGGAGGAGACACCAAGGGGGTTCACCCCTCCACTTT. Protein sequence: CAWRRHQGGSPLHF.

This clone was seen a single time. The chain carries TRBV2 and TRBJ1-2; D might be TRBD1 (5 bases). Germline V gene sequence: CDR1 SNHLY, CDR2 FYNNEI. This CDR3 has 13 residues. V dropped 8 bases and J dropped 6 bases, with 16 bases sitting between them. CDR3 loop: CASGLGGFNGYTF. The CDR3 coding sequence is TGTGCCAGCGGGTTGGGGGGGTTCAATGGCTACACCTTC.

This clone showed up just a few times. The chain couples TRBV7-6 to TRBJ1-2, with TRBD1 matching 10 bases. This CDR3 has 15 amino acids. Looked up from germline, CDR1 is SGHVS and CDR2 is FNYEAQ. J lost 3 bases, V lost 6 bases, and 7 bases had no gene match. The CDR3 DNA reads as TGTGCCAGCAGTTGGGGGGGGACAGGGGACTATGGCTACACCTTC. Protein product: CASSWGGTGDYGYTF.

The genes are TRBV11-2 and TRBJ1-1, with D hard to call. V gave up 1 base and J gave up 1 base, with 4 bases separating them. There are 13 residues in the CDR3. Per germline, CDR1 SGHAT and CDR2 FQNNGV. CDR3 DNA sequence: TGTGCCAGCAGCTTAGGACAGAACACTGAAGCTTTCTTT. Translated: CASSLGQNTEAFF.

This clone was seen only once. This chain links TRBV5-1 with TRBJ1-2, with D perhaps matching TRBD1 (5 bases). Trimming took off 3 bases at V and 6 bases at J, with 12 bases between the two ends. Germline V gives CDR1 SGHRS, CDR2 YFSETQ. There are 13 residues in the CDR3. Written as DNA, the CDR3 is TGCGCCAGCAGCTCAAACGGGGGGGATGGCTACACCTTC. Amino acid sequence: CASSSNGGDGYTF.

With respect to this clone: The identical CDR3 is also encoded by other nucleotide sequences in the sample. This chain uses TRBV6-1 with TRBJ2-7; D call uncertain. The length of the CDR3 is 11 residues. Per germline, CDR1 MNHNS and CDR2 SASEGT. The V end lost 5 bases, the J end lost 1 base, and 3 bases lay between the germline ends. The CDR3 DNA sequence: TGTGCCAGCAGTCGGTCCTACGAGCAGTACTTC. This codes for CASSRSYEQYF.

The rearrangement uses TRBV4-3 and TRBJ1-2, with TRBD1 matching 7 bases. Germline V gene data show CDR1 as LGHNA and CDR2 as YSLEER. Trimming at V came to 3 bases and at J to 4 bases, leaving 11 bases not matched to a gene. The CDR3 is 16 amino acids. CDR3 coding DNA: TGCGCCAGCAGCCATGACGGGACAGCGACCTTCTATGGCTACACCTTC. It is translated as CASSHDGTATFYGYTF.

This clone has only one observation. The chain couples TRBV5-6 to TRBJ1-4; 7 bases are shared with TRBD1. The CDR3 extends over 14 amino acids. V was pared by 4 bases and J by 10 bases, with 10 bases of the junction left unmatched. Per the germline V gene, CDR1 is SGHDT and CDR2 is YYEEEE. CDR3 sequence: CASSLRQGAPKLFF. DNA of the CDR3: TGTGCCAGCAGCCTTCGACAGGGCGCCCCAAAACTGTTTTTT.

The chain joins TRBV5-1 to TRBJ2-5, with 7 bases lining up with TRBD1. This CDR3 is 15 amino acids long. The germline CDR1 and CDR2 sequences are SGHRS and YFSETQ. V gave up 5 bases and J gave up 1 base; unmatched junction bases: 8. CDR3 in DNA: TGCGCCAGCAGATCCGGGACAGCCCCCCAAGAGACCCAGTACTTC. Translating it yields CASRSGTAPQETQYF.

Only a few counts were recorded for this clone. The chain has TRBV5-6 and TRBJ2-5; 9 bases align to TRBD1. Germline loops: CDR1 SGHDT, CDR2 YYEEEE. V lost 1 base to trimming and J lost 7 bases; unmatched junction nucleotides: 14. The CDR3 is made up of 17 amino acids. The CDR3 nucleotides are TGTGCCAGCAGCTTGTCTTGGGGACAGGGAGGCTTCGGGACCCAGTACTTC. Translation gives CASSLSWGQGGFGTQYF.

V and J are TRBV5-5 and TRBJ1-5; TRBD1 is a possible D gene (5 bases). The germline CDR1 and CDR2 sequences are SGHKS and YYEKEE (reference sequence). Deletions cut 0 bases from V and 5 bases from J, with 6 bases between. The CDR3 is 13 amino acids. CDR3 nucleotide sequence: TGTGCCAGCAGCTTGGCCAGGGATCAGCCCCAGCATTTT. Translation: CASSLARDQPQHF.

J is TRBJ1-2 and V is TRBV28, with D tentatively TRBD1 (5 bases). Germline V gives CDR1 MDHEN, CDR2 SYDVKM. The CDR3 length is 16 residues. The V gene lost 4 bases and the J gene lost 4 bases, with 19 bases spanning the gap. The CDR3 loop is CASSSPSEGQAYGYTF. CDR3 DNA: TGTGCCAGCAGTTCCCCATCGGAGGGGCAGGCCTATGGCTACACCTTC.

A remark on this clone: The junction does not match germline at one end; this may be a read error. The chain links TRBV5-1 to TRBJ1-2; the D gene is possibly TRBD1 (5 bases). CDR1 and CDR2 from the germline V gene are SGHRS and YFSETQ. The CDR3 sequence is 11 residues long. Written as DNA, the CDR3 is TGCGCCAGCAGCCTCGACAGAATCAAGCACTTC. This codes for CASSLDRIKHF.

A single count supports this clone. This chain connects TRBV7-6 to TRBJ2-2; 9 nucleotides agree with TRBD1. The CDR3 has 12 amino acids. J gave up 6 bases and V 8 bases, and 1 base lay outside the gene matches. CDR1 is SGHVS, CDR2 FNYEAQ, per germline. The CDR3 reads CASGQGSGELFF. CDR3 DNA: TGTGCCAGCGGACAGGGGTCCGGGGAGCTGTTTTTT.

The chain uses TRBV18 and TRBJ2-7; TRBD1 matches 9 bases. The germline V gene encodes CDR1 KGHSH and CDR2 LQKENI. V shed 5 bases, J shed 4 bases, and the junction held 3 bases outside the gene matches. This CDR3 is 13 amino acids long. DNA of the CDR3: TGTGCCAGCTCAACAGGGGGCATATACGAGCAGTACTTC. It yields the protein CASSTGGIYEQYF.

This chain connects TRBV19 to TRBJ2-3; the D is unclear. V lost 1 base to trimming and J lost 5 bases, with 7 bases between them. The CDR3 consists of 13 residues. Germline values: CDR1 LNHDA, CDR2 SQIVND (reference sequence). Here the CDR3 reads CASSIGALDTQYF. As DNA, the CDR3 is TGTGCCAGTAGTATAGGGGCTTTAGATACGCAGTATTTT. Variable domain in full (rest from reference TRBV19 and TRBJ2-3): DGGITQSPKYLFRKEGQNVTLSCEQNLNHDAMYWYRQDPGQGLRLIYYSQIVNDFQKGDIAEGYSVSREKKESFPLTVTSAQKNPTAFYLCASSIGALDTQYFGPGTRLTVL.

Only one count was recorded for this clone. The V call is TRBV2, the J call TRBJ1-1; the match to TRBD1 covers 9 bases. In germline, CDR1 is SNHLY, CDR2 FYNNEI. Trimming removed 1 base from V and 5 bases from J; junction bases left unmatched: 8. The CDR3 totals 16 residues. CDR3 protein: CASSEGDRVLWTEAFF. The CDR3 nucleotides read TGTGCCAGCAGTGAAGGGGACAGGGTTCTCTGGACTGAAGCTTTCTTT.

This CDR3 reads CASGEGGNYGYTF. The CDR3 nucleotides read TGTGCCAGCGGGGAGGGAGGGAACTATGGCTACACCTTC. V usage is TRBV7-2 and J usage is TRBJ1-2, with D unclear. Germline V gene data show CDR1 as SGHTA and CDR2 as FQGNSA. The ends were cut back, 8 bases at V and 2 bases at J, with 12 bases in the middle. This CDR3 has 13 residues.

This clone was seen more than once but under ten times. The chain combines TRBV6-5 with TRBJ2-2; 12 bases fit TRBD2. V was pared by 6 bases and J by 5 bases, with 4 bases of the junction left unmatched. Per the germline V gene, CDR1 is MNHEY and CDR2 is SVGAGI. There are 15 residues in the CDR3. CDR3 region: CASSRGTSGTGELFF. The CDR3 DNA is TGTGCCAGCAGCCGCGGGACTAGCGGGACCGGGGAGCTGTTTTTT.

The chain links TRBV2 to TRBJ2-2; D is perhaps TRBD1 (5 bases). The V and J ends lost 7 bases and 3 bases respectively, with 12 bases between them. This CDR3 is built from 14 residues. Germline loops: CDR1 SNHLY, CDR2 FYNNEI. DNA for the CDR3: TGTGCCAGCACCGTTGACAGAGACACCGGGGAGCTGTTTTTT. Protein product: CASTVDRDTGELFF.

The chain couples TRBV11-3 to TRBJ2-1; TRBD2 agrees at 12 bases. Trimming cost V 4 bases and J 5 bases; bases outside gene matches: 3. The CDR3 length is 15 residues. Germline-derived CDR1 and CDR2 are SGHNT and YENEEA. Written as DNA, the CDR3 is TGTGCCAGCAGCTGGACTAGCGGGGAGAACAATGAGCAGTTCTTC. This encodes CASSWTSGENNEQFF.

This clone was seen just once. The gene calls are TRBV5-6 and TRBJ1-1, with 10 bases that match TRBD1. Per the germline V gene, CDR1 is SGHDT and CDR2 is YYEEEE. Trimming removed 4 bases from V and 0 bases from J; junction bases left unmatched: 6. The CDR3 is made up of 16 amino acids. For the CDR3, the DNA is TGTGCCAGCAGCCCCGACAGGGGGCTCATGAACACTGAAGCTTTCTTT. It codes for CASSPDRGLMNTEAFF. The variable domain in full, with the rest retrieved from reference TRBV5-6 and TRBJ1-1, is DAGVTQSPTHLIKTRGQQVTLRCSPKSGHDTVSWYQQALGQGPQFIFQYYEEEERQRGNFPDRFSGHQFPNYSSELNVNALLLGDSALYLCASSPDRGLMNTEAFFGQGTRLTVV.